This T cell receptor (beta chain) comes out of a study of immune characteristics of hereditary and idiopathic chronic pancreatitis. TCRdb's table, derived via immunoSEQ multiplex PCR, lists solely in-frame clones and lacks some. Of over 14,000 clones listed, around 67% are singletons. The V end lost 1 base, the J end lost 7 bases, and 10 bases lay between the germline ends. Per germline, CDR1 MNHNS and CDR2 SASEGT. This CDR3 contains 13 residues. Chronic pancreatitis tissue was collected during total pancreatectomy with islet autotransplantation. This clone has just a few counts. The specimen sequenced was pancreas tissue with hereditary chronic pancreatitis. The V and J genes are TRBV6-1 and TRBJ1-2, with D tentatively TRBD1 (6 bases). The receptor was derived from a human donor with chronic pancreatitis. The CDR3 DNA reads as TGTGCCAGCAGTGAAGACAGGGCCACTGGCTACACCTTC. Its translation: CASSEDRATGYTF.